This paragraph covers one T cell receptor (beta chain) sequence. The antigen is not known. 13 Jbeta primers and 60 Vbeta primers were used for the PCR. The method was immunoSEQ multiplex PCR; TCRdb's version includes in-frame clones alone and lacks a portion of them. The table shows roughly 80,000 clones, with about four fifths occurring only once. The entry originates in a study of cytomegalovirus exposure and HLA in healthy donors. Study-level results: Researchers reportedly found TCR beta sequences accurately predicted most subjects' HLA-A and HLA-B alleles.

The ends were cut back, 5 bases at V and 5 bases at J, with 19 bases in the middle. There are 15 residues in the CDR3. The germline V gene has CDR1 SGHVS and CDR2 FNYEAQ. The sequence was obtained from a woman aged 50 to 60 in good health and CMV-seronegative. Input material: PBMCs. The genes are TRBV7-6 and TRBJ2-7, with D possibly matching TRBD2 (6 bases). The CDR3 DNA reads as TGTGCCAGCAGCAACCTGCGGGACCAGGAAAACGAGCAGTACTTC. Its translation: CASSNLRDQENEQYF.